The text below deals with one T cell receptor (beta chain). Its specificity is not known. The data belong to a study of cytomegalovirus exposure and HLA in healthy donors. Study-wide background: In an earlier analysis, 90 million to 120 million unique TCR beta sequences were found from 150 million to 200 million T cells. Points from the study as a whole: Later analysis suggested links between common viral pathogens and several top significant clusters. Excluded were some V segments that proved indistinguishable, including TRBV6-2 and TRBV6-3.

The germline CDR1 and CDR2 sequences are LNHDA and SQIVND (reference sequence). The CDR3 covers 13 residues. V shed 5 bases and J shed 3 bases, with 10 bases lying between them. The primer mix had 60 Vbeta and 13 Jbeta primers. Assay used: immunoSEQ multiplex PCR; TCRdb lists only in-frame clones, some missing. This sample has some 110,000 clones, with more than 60% found just once. The chain couples TRBV19 to TRBJ1-1; D is ambiguous. The specimen sequenced was PBMCs. The origin of this receptor is a woman in her forties in good health and CMV-seropositive. In nucleotides, the CDR3 is TGTGCCAGTAGTCTTGACGGGGACACTGAAGCTTTCTTT. Its protein is CASSLDGDTEAFF.